This T cell receptor (beta chain) derives from a study of OX40 agonist ivuxolimab in advanced cancers. Study details: Ivuxolimab doses were 0.01, 0.1, 0.3, 1.5, 3 or 10 mg/kg every 2 weeks. Partial responses occurred in Three dose-escalation patients, one with hepatocellular carcinoma and two with cutaneous melanoma.

As regards this clone: What it binds is unknown.

Autoimmune disease history or systemic immunosuppression excluded patients. Whole-study findings and limits: Clonal expansion from baseline to week 6 occurred in both CD4+ and CD8+ T cells.

This CDR3 comprises 18 residues. V was clipped by 4 bases and J by 4 bases; unmatched bases: 10. Germline CDR1 SGHRS, CDR2 YFSETQ. Clones were sequenced by immunoSEQ multiplex PCR, and TCRdb holds only the in-frame ones, with some missing. The repertoire consists of roughly 25,000 clones, with 70% to 90% occurring once and the leading ten covering roughly a fifth. This chain links TRBV5-1 with TRBJ2-3; the match to TRBD2 covers 15 bases. The source is an adult with an advanced solid tumor such as melanoma, head and neck, liver or kidney cancer. The sample was CD4+ or CD8+ T cells sorted from blood, taken in a trial of the OX40 agonist ivuxolimab. The CDR3 loop is CASSPGTSGRSMADTQYF. The CDR3 nucleotides are TGCGCCAGCAGCCCGGGGACTAGCGGGAGGAGTATGGCAGATACGCAGTATTTT.